The entry that follows covers one TCR beta chain sequence. It has no known antigen specificity. The input lacks base qualities; no much larger clone sits a single base away. CDR1 SGHNT and CDR2 YYREEE were looked up in the germline V gene (reference sequence). V and J are trimmed by 0 bases and 4 bases, and the gene matches miss 10 bases of the junction. From its cysteine to its phenylalanine, the CDR3 spans 19 amino acids. Of the read, only the CDR3 DNA is kept; its 57 bases are in frame from base 1. The meaning of the sample's time point label: 180 days after allo-HCT. Blood from recipients was drawn roughly 28 days before transplant, then again at days 30, 100 and 180 after transplant. Nuclei Lysis Solution was used to extract genomic DNA from fresh or cryopreserved unfractionated peripheral blood mononuclear cells. This specimen belongs to a study of T cell clonotyping in hematopoietic cell transplantation (dated by TCRdb to the early 2020s). Background for the entire study: A total of 130 or so blood samples were collected in the study from 35 to 45 consecutive transplant recipients and their related donors. Recruitment of patients ran from late 2015 to January 2017, and follow-up continued until late 2020 or until death.

TCR beta CDR3 regions were amplified from genomic DNA with the immunoSEQ assay, a bias-controlled multiplex PCR using V- and J-specific primers. A second PCR step added a proprietary barcode and Illumina adapter sequences to the CDR3 amplicons. CDR3 libraries were sequenced on an Illumina MiSeq instrument. The authors' analysis ran thus. immunoSEQ Analyzer 3.0 was used for export and quality control, with R Bioconductor and Immunarch used for downstream analyses. Only productive rearrangements in the normalized downsampled data set were used to calculate repertoire metrics. Clonotypes larger than 5 templates in the normalized cohort were defined as pathologically expanded. The Inverse Simpson Index served as the measure of repertoire diversity. The non-normalized data set was used for CMV-specificity analyses so that all clonotypes could be captured. TCRdb mirrors the immuneACCESS table, restricted to in-frame sequences. Some clones are absent from its copies; in checked studies, under half trace to an unresolved V gene, and the reason for the others is unknown. V and J calls plus clone size are reproduced from that table; the DNA served to infer D and trimming. Here the sample has approximately 8,700 clones; around 85% occur a single time. The biggest ten clones account for about 30% of the sample.

The paper's findings and limits, for the study overall: Overlap with donor repertoires was found for only a small fraction of recipient repertoires, with over 97% found to appear de novo at the given depth. Recipient TCR diversity fell after transplant, with pathologically expanded clonotypes rising progressively from day 30 to day 180. The sample size was limited, and CD4 and CD8 repertoire contributions could not be separated because cells were not sorted. Inverse Simpson Index values from donors and from recipients before transplant predicted broader TCR repertoire diversity after transplant.

Sample: PBMCs, taken 180 days after allogeneic stem cell transplant. This receptor was obtained from a female patient between 30 and 40 years old who had an allogeneic stem cell transplant, so the T cells may come from the graft donor. Some clones in this sample may be carry-over from other donors' samples. The chain is assembled from TRBV5-4 and TRBJ2-3; 14 bases in between match TRBD2. This receptor carries the CDR3 CASSLAPGLAGARADTQYF. The DNA reads TGTGCCAGCAGCTTGGCCCCGGGACTAGCGGGGGCCAGGGCAGATACGCAGTATTTT.